Below are 26 T cell receptor beta chains sequenced from a single sample in a study of T cells after somatic rescue of genetic block. Sequencing used immunoSEQ multiplex PCR; TCRdb keeps in-frame clones, though not all of them. This table has about 120,000 clones, about nine tenths appearing once. The source material was peripheral blood mononuclear cells (PBMCs). These receptors were taken from a young woman.

This clone was recorded only once. This chain links TRBV4-1 with TRBJ1-1, with 10 bases identical to TRBD1. This CDR3 contains 15 residues. Germline V lookup: CDR1 MGHRA, CDR2 YSYEKL. V dropped 6 bases and J dropped 5; count of bases not matched to a gene: 9. CDR3 loop: CASRSRSDRGTEAFF. The CDR3 nucleotides are TGCGCCAGCAGATCAAGATCGGACAGGGGGACTGAAGCTTTCTTT.

This rearrangement joins TRBV4-1 to TRBJ1-6; 10 positions match TRBD1. V shed 0 bases and J 7 bases; nucleotides not matched to a gene: 12. CDR3 length: 19 residues. Per germline, CDR1 MGHRA and CDR2 YSYEKL. CDR3 sequence (DNA): TGCGCCAGCAGCCAAGATTCTGCGGGACAGGGGCTGGGGAATTCACCCCTCCACTTT. Translated, it gives CASSQDSAGQGLGNSPLHF.

The chain recombines TRBV5-8 with TRBJ1-6; TRBD1 is a possible D gene (6 bases). Germline loops: CDR1 SGHTS, CDR2 YDEGEE. V was shortened by 0 bases and J by 8 bases, with 9 bases between the two germline ends. This CDR3 contains 14 residues. CDR3 sequence (DNA): TGTGCCAGCAGCTTGGGGACAGAATATTCACCCCTCCACTTT. It codes for CASSLGTEYSPLHF.

The V call is TRBV15, the J call TRBJ1-5; D gene uncertain. Trimming pared 6 bases from V and 0 bases from J, leaving 3 bases between. The CDR3 is 12 residues long. The germline gives CDR1 LNHNV, CDR2 YYDKDF (reference sequence). The CDR3 bases are TGTGCCACCAGGAGTAGCAATCAGCCCCAGCATTTT. Its translation is CATRSSNQPQHF.

The chain links TRBV9 to TRBJ2-2, with 10 bases aligning to TRBD2. CDR3 length: 16 amino acids. Losses at the gene ends were 3 bases for V and 5 bases for J; bases not matched to a gene: 7. Germline-derived CDR1 and CDR2 are SGDLS and YYNGEE. The CDR3: CASSAGLADNTGELFF. The CDR3 bases are TGTGCCAGCAGCGCCGGACTAGCGGATAATACCGGGGAGCTGTTTTTT.

The V call is TRBV13, the J call TRBJ2-7; maybe TRBD2 (7 bases). The CDR3 totals 14 residues. Germline V gene lookup returns CDR1 PRHDT and CDR2 FYEKMQ (reference sequence). Trimming shortened V by 3 bases and J by 5 bases, and 14 bases separated the two germline ends. CDR3 DNA sequence: TGTGCCAGCAGCTTTGGAGGGGGGGCCCACGAGCAGTACTTC. It is translated as CASSFGGGAHEQYF. Full variable domain (outside the CDR3, taken from reference TRBV13 and TRBJ2-7): AAGVIQSPRHLIKEKRETATLKCYPIPRHDTVYWYQQGPGQDPQFLISFYEKMQSDKGSIPDRFSAQQFSDYHSELNMSSLELGDSALYFCASSFGGGAHEQYFGPGTRLTVT.

The DNA of the CDR3 is TGTGCCAGCAGTACCACGGGACATCCGAACACTGAAGCTTTCTTT. Protein sequence: CASSTTGHPNTEAFF. The J gene is TRBJ1-1, the V gene TRBV9; D may be TRBD1 (6 bases). CDR1 SGDLS and CDR2 YYNGEE come from the germline V gene. Between the trimmed V and J ends, which lost 5 bases and 1 base, there was a span of 15 bases. CDR3 length: 15 amino acids.

The chain combines TRBV18 with TRBJ1-2, with no clear D. The CDR3 loop spans 17 amino acids. CDR1 is KGHSH, CDR2 LQKENI, per germline. V lost 6 bases to trimming and J lost 7 bases, with 27 bases between them. The CDR3 region has the DNA TGTGCCAGCTCGCCCCTCTCCCGACTCGTCCAGTATGGTGGCTACACCTTC. Protein product: CASSPLSRLVQYGGYTF.

V is TRBV11-2 and J is TRBJ2-7; no reliable D call. Per the germline V gene, CDR1 is SGHAT and CDR2 is FQNNGV. The CDR3 has 12 amino acids. Between the trimmed V and J ends, which lost 5 bases and 2 bases, there was a span of 7 bases. In DNA form, the CDR3 reads TGTGCCAGCAGCCTCCAAGCCTACGAGCAGTACTTC. This codes for CASSLQAYEQYF.

The chain carries TRBV4-2 and TRBJ1-1; D is uncertain. Germline loops: CDR1 LGHNA, CDR2 YNFKEQ. V shed 0 bases and J shed 5 bases, with 16 bases lying between them. CDR3 length: 16 amino acids. CDR3 coding DNA: TGTGCCAGCAGCCAAGAGCGCACCAGAGGGTGGACTGAAGCTTTCTTT. It codes for CASSQERTRGWTEAFF.

The chain is built from TRBV11-3 and TRBJ2-5, with 7 bases that match TRBD2. Trimming at V came to 3 bases and at J to 2 bases, leaving 6 bases not matched to a gene. Germline CDR1 SGHNT, CDR2 YENEEA. The CDR3 contains 15 residues. The CDR3 loop reads CASSLGGGFQETQYF. Here the CDR3 DNA reads TGTGCCAGCAGCTTGGGCGGGGGATTTCAAGAGACCCAGTACTTC. Complete variable domain (other parts from reference TRBV11-3 and TRBJ2-5): EAGVVQSPRYKIIEKKQPVAFWCNPISGHNTLYWYLQNLGQGPELLIRYENEEAVDDSQLPKDRFSAERLKGVDSTLKIQPAELGDSAVYLCASSLGGGFQETQYFGPGTRLLVL.

The chain uses TRBV19 and TRBJ1-2; D not resolved. The germline gives CDR1 LNHDA, CDR2 SQIVND (reference sequence). The CDR3 is 15 residues long. V dropped 7 bases and J dropped 4 bases, with 19 bases sitting between them. The CDR3 DNA sequence: TGTGCCAGTACAAACCAATCGCCGGCGGGCTATGGCTACACCTTC. This codes for CASTNQSPAGYGYTF. Supplemented by reference TRBV19 and TRBJ1-2, the full variable domain reads DGGITQSPKYLFRKEGQNVTLSCEQNLNHDAMYWYRQDPGQGLRLIYYSQIVNDFQKGDIAEGYSVSREKKESFPLTVTSAQKNPTAFYLCASTNQSPAGYGYTFGSGTRLTVV.

The chain uses TRBV6-5 and TRBJ1-1; no reliable D call. Germline-derived CDR1 and CDR2 are MNHEY and SVGAGI. The length of the CDR3 is 13 residues. V lost 2 bases and J lost 1, with 5 bases in between. The CDR3 nucleotides read TGTGCCAGCAGTTACGGCAGGAACACTGAAGCTTTCTTT. Translating gives CASSYGRNTEAFF.

The V and J genes are TRBV28 and TRBJ2-1, with D tentatively TRBD2 (5 bases). In germline, CDR1 is MDHEN, CDR2 SYDVKM. The V end lost 6 bases, the J end lost 0 bases, and 6 bases lay between the germline ends. The CDR3 is 13 amino acids. CDR3 sequence: CASRGASYNEQFF. The CDR3 nucleotides read TGTGCCAGCAGGGGAGCCTCCTACAATGAGCAGTTCTTC.

This clone came up once. V usage is TRBV29-1 and J usage is TRBJ1-5; TRBD1 matches 11 bases. The germline gives CDR1 SQVTM, CDR2 ANQGSEA. V was pared by 6 bases and J by 6 bases, with 4 bases of the junction left unmatched. The CDR3 has 13 amino acids. This chain's CDR3 is CSVGQGAGQPQHF. CDR3 nucleotides: TGCAGCGTAGGACAGGGGGCGGGTCAGCCCCAGCATTTT.

The chain recombines TRBV7-8 with TRBJ2-1; no reliable D call. Between the trimmed V and J ends, which lost 1 base and 4 bases, there was a span of 11 bases. Germline CDR1 SGHVS, CDR2 FQNEAQ. The CDR3 consists of 15 residues. The CDR3 sequence: CASSLGSFLYNEQFF. CDR3 nucleotide sequence: TGTGCCAGCAGCTTAGGTTCCTTTCTATACAATGAGCAGTTCTTC.

The chain joins TRBV7-9 to TRBJ2-5; D unclear. The CDR3 covers 13 residues. V was shortened by 3 bases and J by 5 bases, with 10 bases between the two germline ends. Germline CDR1 and CDR2: SEHNR and FQNEAQ (reference sequence). The CDR3 sequence: CASSFFRVETQYF. As DNA, the CDR3 is TGTGCCAGCAGCTTTTTTAGGGTGGAGACCCAGTACTTC.

The chain combines TRBV7-9 with TRBJ2-3; 13 nucleotides align to TRBD2. V lost 3 bases, J lost 2 bases, and 2 bases stayed unmatched. Germline V gives CDR1 SEHNR, CDR2 FQNEAQ (reference sequence). The CDR3 is 16 amino acids. In DNA form, the CDR3 reads TGTGCCAGCAGCTTTGGACTAGCGGGGGACACAGATACGCAGTATTTT. Translation: CASSFGLAGDTDTQYF.

This clone occurred once. The chain has TRBV6-1 and TRBJ2-1; D unclear. The length of the CDR3 is 15 residues. V lost 2 bases and J 5 bases, leaving 13 bases between the germline ends. Germline V CDR1 and CDR2: MNHNS, SASEGT. The CDR3 protein is CASSELGRSNNEQFF. In nucleotides, the CDR3 is TGTGCCAGCAGTGAATTAGGCAGAAGCAACAATGAGCAGTTCTTC.

The chain couples TRBV7-2 to TRBJ2-5; TRBD2 aligns across 11 bases. With V trimmed by 5 bases and J by 5 bases, 7 bases remained unmatched. Looked up from germline, CDR1 is SGHTA and CDR2 is FQGNSA. The CDR3 loop spans 15 amino acids. CDR3 region: CASSRPSGGKETQYF. The CDR3 coding sequence is TGTGCCAGCAGCCGTCCTAGCGGGGGGAAGGAGACCCAGTACTTC.

The chain links TRBV2 to TRBJ2-2, with D tentatively TRBD2 (5 bases). V dropped 1 base and J dropped 0 bases, with 9 bases sitting between them. Per germline, CDR1 SNHLY and CDR2 FYNNEI. The CDR3 loop spans 16 amino acids. CDR3 nucleotides: TGTGCCAGCAGTGAAGAACAACTAGCGAACACCGGGGAGCTGTTTTTT. Translated, it gives CASSEEQLANTGELFF.

The chain links TRBV7-2 to TRBJ2-5; D is possibly TRBD2 (5 bases). The V gene's germline CDR1 is SGHTA and CDR2 FQGNSA. V lost 8 bases and J 3 bases, leaving 13 bases between the germline ends. This CDR3 has 13 amino acids. DNA of the CDR3: TGTGCCAGCGGCACCGGGGTCGAAGAGACCCAGTACTTC. This codes for CASGTGVEETQYF.

V gene TRBV11-1 combines with J gene TRBJ1-6, with D possibly matching TRBD1 (5 bases). Germline lookup yields CDR1 SGHAT and CDR2 FQDESV (reference sequence). Trimming took off 1 base at V and 7 bases at J, with 14 bases between the two ends. The CDR3 runs 16 residues. CDR3 loop: CASSLVPRVRNSPLHF. For the CDR3, the DNA is TGTGCCAGCAGCTTAGTCCCCAGGGTGAGGAATTCACCCCTCCACTTT.

This chain joins TRBV7-2 and TRBJ1-2; a possible D gene is TRBD1 (5 bases). There are 14 residues in the CDR3. V lost 3 bases, J lost 4 bases, and 12 bases lay in between. The germline CDR1 and CDR2 sequences are SGHTA and FQGNSA. The chain's CDR3 is CASSFDSDSYGYTF. In DNA form, the CDR3 reads TGTGCCAGCAGCTTTGACAGTGACTCCTATGGCTACACCTTC.

The table lists this clone with a count of one. The chain has TRBV2 and TRBJ1-2; D is ambiguous. The CDR3 runs 14 residues. V was trimmed by 3 bases and J by 2 bases, leaving 10 bases between them. Germline assignment: CDR1 SNHLY and CDR2 FYNNEI. The CDR3 nucleotides read TGTGCCAGCAGTGACGTAGGGCTCAACTATGGCTACACCTTC. Encoded protein: CASSDVGLNYGYTF.

This clone was recorded once. The V call is TRBV6-1, the J call TRBJ1-6; D unclear. CDR1 MNHNS and CDR2 SASEGT come from the germline V gene. This CDR3 contains 14 residues. With 2 bases removed from V and 6 bases from J, the gap between germline ends came to 8 bases. The CDR3 reads CASSERERNSPLHF. Written as DNA, the CDR3 is TGTGCCAGCAGTGAAAGGGAGCGTAATTCACCCCTCCACTTT.